This T cell receptor (beta chain) was retrieved from a study of cytomegalovirus exposure and HLA in healthy donors. About this clone: The antigen is not known.

The PCR was carried out with 60 Vbeta primers and 13 Jbeta primers. The table came from immunoSEQ multiplex PCR; TCRdb's copy has only in-frame clones and leaves some out. Seen here are 170,000 or so clones, roughly four fifths observed once, and the top ten hold 1.6%. Study-wide results and caveats: Listed as cytomegalovirus-associated were 170 or so TCR beta chains.

The receptor was derived from a man aged 45-65 years in good health and CMV-seronegative. Source material: PBMCs.

CDR3 DNA sequence: TGTGCCAGCAGGACCGGGACAGGCAATCAGCCCCAGCATTTT. Its protein is CASRTGTGNQPQHF. The chain combines TRBV6-5 with TRBJ1-5; TRBD1 agrees at 7 bases. V dropped 6 bases and J dropped 2; count of bases not matched to a gene: 4. Germline CDR1 MNHEY, CDR2 SVGAGI. This CDR3 is built from 14 residues.